The clone carrying this T cell receptor beta chain was observed a few times. Its antigen is unidentified. The data derive from a study of beta chain features in type 1 diabetes. Study-level results: There was a moderate but significant shortening of TCRB CDR3s in all four CD4+ subsets of Type 1 diabetes patients.

Germline trimming cut 2 bases from V and 3 bases from J; bases unmatched to any gene: 3. Germline V gene lookup returns CDR1 SGHRS and CDR2 YFSETQ. The length of the CDR3 is 14 residues. The whole isolated RNA underwent reverse transcription, so sequencing captured expressed TCRB transcripts. Assay used: immunoSEQ multiplex PCR; TCRdb lists only in-frame clones, some missing. Of roughly 240,000 clones in the sample, around 22% were seen once. This sequence originates from a woman in her twenties or thirties with type 1 diabetes. The sample taken for sequencing was naive CD4+ T cells from blood. The rearrangement joins TRBV5-1 to TRBJ2-7, with 9 bases fitting TRBD1. CDR3 DNA sequence: TGCGCCAGCAGCTTTGGGACAGGGTTCTACGAGCAGTACTTC. This translates into CASSFGTGFYEQYF.